This is a list of T cell receptor beta chains from one sample in a study of post-analysis software for immune sequencing data. Each CDR3 protein gets one entry after TCRdb re-called the PCR reads with MiXCR. The sample contains 700,000 to 900,000 distinct CDR3 sequences, 40% to 55% of which appear only once. Sequenced: blood. The receptors derive from a girl aged 5 to 17 with multiple sclerosis. CDR3s leave out the opening cysteine and the closing phenylalanine or tryptophan.

J: TRBJ2-7; V: TRBV29-1; CDR3: SVSAYPGDSYEQY
J: TRBJ2-1; V: TRBV20-1; CDR3: SARLAGGYNEQF
J: TRBJ2-7; V: TRBV15; CDR3: ATSREMGNYEQY
J: NA; V: TRBV6-5; CDR3: ASSYGEEAFYEQY
J: TRBJ1-1; V: TRBV12-3/TRBV12-4; CDR3: ASSRGRGTEAF
J: TRBJ2-1; V: TRBV5-1; CDR3: ASSLKVAGVSEQF
J: TRBJ2-7; V: TRBV2; CDR3: ASSGAGGVRGEQY
J: TRBJ2-1; V: TRBV28; CDR3: ASGAQYNEQF
J: TRBJ1-1; V: TRBV7-3; CDR3: ASSQAWGTEAF
J: TRBJ2-7; V: TRBV3-1; CDR3: ASSQASPPYEQY
J: TRBJ2-7; V: TRBV20-1; CDR3: SAQPPGLAELYEQY
J: TRBJ2-2; V: TRBV20-1; CDR3: SALTSGRNTGELF
J: TRBJ2-4; V: TRBV20-1; CDR3: SASQGIRNIQY
J: TRBJ2-2; V: TRBV10-3; CDR3: AISPDSATGELF
J: TRBJ2-7; V: TRBV5-1; CDR3: ASMFGSADYEQY
J: TRBJ2-1; V: TRBV29-1; CDR3: SVDGPKTIYNEQF
J: TRBJ1-2; V: TRBV12-3/TRBV12-4; CDR3: ASRGIGQLLEGGYT